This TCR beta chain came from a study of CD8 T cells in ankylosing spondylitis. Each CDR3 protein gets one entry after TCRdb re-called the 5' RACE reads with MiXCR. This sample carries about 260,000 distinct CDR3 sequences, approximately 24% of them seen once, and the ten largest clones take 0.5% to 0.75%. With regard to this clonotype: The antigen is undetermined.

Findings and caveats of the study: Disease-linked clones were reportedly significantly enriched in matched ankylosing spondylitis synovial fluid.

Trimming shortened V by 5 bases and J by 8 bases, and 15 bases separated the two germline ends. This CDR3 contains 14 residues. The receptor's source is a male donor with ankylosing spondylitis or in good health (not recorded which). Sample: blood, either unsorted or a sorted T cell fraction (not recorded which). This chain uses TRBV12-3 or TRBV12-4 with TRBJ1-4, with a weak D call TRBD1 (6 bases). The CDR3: CASSVGGAVEKLFF. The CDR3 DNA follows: TGTGCCAGCAGTGTCGGGGGGGCGGTAGAAAAACTGTTTTTT.